The 21 T cell receptor beta chains given below trace back to one sample, sequenced in a study of T cells in Graves' hyperthyroidism and ophthalmopathy. Amplified regions were TCR beta CDR3 sequences from RNA transcripts. The primer set for the first-round RT-PCR of the TCR CDR3 was HTBI. TCRdb re-analysed the multiplex PCR reads in MiXCR, keeping a single row per CDR3 protein. Of under 700,000 distinct CDR3 sequences listed, 16% are singletons. The material sequenced was blood. These receptors were obtained from a woman between 18 and 29 years old with Graves' hyperthyroidism.

V gene TRBV29-1 combines with J gene TRBJ2-3; unclear D gene. The V and J ends lost 4 bases and 4 bases respectively, with 15 bases between them. From germline, CDR1 is SQVTM and CDR2 ANQGSEA. This CDR3 has 14 residues. This CDR3 reads CSVASISTSDTQYF. The CDR3 DNA reads TGCAGCGTTGCAAGCATCTCGACATCAGATACGCAGTATTTT.

This clonotype turned up a few times. The rearrangement joins TRBV20-1 to TRBJ1-2; TRBD1 is a possible D gene (5 bases). The CDR3 runs 11 residues. Germline V gene lookup returns CDR1 DFQATT and CDR2 SNEGSKA (reference sequence). The V end was cut by 4 bases, the J end by 7 bases, with 10 bases between. The CDR3 nucleotides read TGCAGTGCTAAGTCCCAGGGTGGCTACACCTTC. This codes for CSAKSQGGYTF.

This chain links TRBV6-2 or TRBV6-3 with TRBJ2-3; D is tentatively TRBD1 or TRBD2 (6 bases each). The CDR3 contains 15 residues. The germline V and J ends were trimmed by 4 bases and 2 bases, with 13 bases remaining between them. Germline lookup yields CDR1 MNHEY and CDR2 SVGEGT. CDR3 protein: CASSFEGGYTDTQYF. For the CDR3, the DNA is TGTGCCAGCAGTTTCGAGGGGGGCTACACAGATACGCAGTATTTT.

The table lists this clonotype with a few counts. This chain links TRBV6-1 with TRBJ2-4, with unresolved D. The CDR3 has 14 amino acids. The ends were cut back, 2 bases at V and 7 bases at J, with 12 bases in the middle. Germline V gives CDR1 MNHNS, CDR2 SASEGT. This CDR3 is CASSESYGLNIQYF. The CDR3, as DNA: TGTGCCAGCAGTGAATCTTATGGGTTGAACATTCAGTACTTC.

The V call is TRBV27, the J call TRBJ2-3; 10 bases are a match to TRBD2. Per germline, CDR1 MNHEY and CDR2 SMNVEV (reference sequence). Losses at the gene ends were 5 bases for V and 4 bases for J; bases not matched to a gene: 9. The CDR3 extends over 16 amino acids. CDR3 protein: CASSPLGSGRSDTQYF. In DNA, the CDR3 is TGTGCCAGCAGTCCCCTCGGTAGCGGGAGGTCAGATACGCAGTATTTT.

This clonotype was detected many times. The V and J genes are TRBV2 and TRBJ1-1, with D possibly matching TRBD1 (5 bases). The V end was cut by 4 bases, the J end by 7 bases, with 10 bases between. Germline CDR1 and CDR2: SNHLY and FYNNEI. The CDR3 runs 12 residues. This CDR3 reads CASSGGFVEAFF. In nucleotides, the CDR3 is TGTGCCAGCAGTGGGGGGTTCGTTGAAGCTTTCTTT.

In this sample, this clonotype turned up many times. V is TRBV20-1 and J is TRBJ2-3, with TRBD2 matching 9 bases. Germline V CDR1 and CDR2: DFQATT, SNEGSKA (reference sequence). The J segment lost 2 bases and the V segment lost 2 bases, leaving 5 bases of the junction unmatched. CDR3 size: 15 residues. This CDR3 reads CSARWLAGPTDTQYF. CDR3 sequence (DNA): TGCAGTGCTAGATGGCTAGCGGGACCCACAGATACGCAGTATTTT.

A few counts support this clonotype. The chain carries TRBV29-1 and TRBJ2-5; D may be TRBD1 (5 bases). Germline V CDR1 and CDR2: SQVTM, ANQGSEA. The CDR3 consists of 14 residues. The V end was cut by 1 base, the J end by 0 bases, with 9 bases between. CDR3 in amino acids: CSVEARTYQETQYF. The CDR3 DNA is TGCAGCGTTGAAGCCCGGACATACCAAGAGACCCAGTACTTC.

This sequence joins TRBV29-1 and TRBJ2-1; D unresolved. Trimming cost V 0 bases and J 9 bases, with 9 bases left between them. Germline V gives CDR1 SQVTM, CDR2 ANQGSEA. This CDR3 has 12 amino acids. CDR3: CSVEDRWAEQFF. The CDR3 DNA is TGCAGCGTTGAAGACCGGTGGGCTGAGCAGTTCTTC.

The chain couples TRBV6-1 to TRBJ1-6; 7 bases fit TRBD1. V trimming: 9 bases; J trimming: 7 bases; junction bases outside the gene matches: 3. CDR3 length: 12 residues. From germline, CDR1 is MNHNS and CDR2 SASEGT. In DNA, the CDR3 is TGTGCCAGTCAGGGGGGGAATTCACCCCTCCACTTT. This codes for CASQGGNSPLHF.

On this clonotype: Just one base apart from a much larger clone, this may be a read error. This chain uses TRBV13 with TRBJ2-1; 10 bases map to TRBD2. CDR1 PRHDT and CDR2 FYEKMQ come from the germline V gene (reference sequence). With V trimmed by 5 bases and J by 8 bases, 12 bases remained unmatched. The CDR3 covers 16 residues. In nucleotides, the CDR3 is TGTGCCAGCAGCGTATTCGCTAGCGGGAGAAAGGATGAGCAGTTCTTC. As protein: CASSVFASGRKDEQFF.

This clonotype was counted once. This may arise from a read error, as a much more abundant clone is one base away. This sequence joins TRBV20-1 and TRBJ2-3, with 9 bases that match TRBD1. There are 14 residues in the CDR3. V lost 6 bases to trimming and J lost 4 bases; unmatched junction nucleotides: 8. The germline V gene encodes CDR1 DFQATT and CDR2 SNEGSKA (reference sequence). The CDR3 here is CSAGRQGEADTQYF. The CDR3 DNA is TGCAGTGCGGGAAGACAGGGGGAAGCAGATACGCAGTATTTT.

This clonotype was detected ten times or more. V and J are TRBV29-1 and TRBJ2-1, with a possible D match to TRBD1 (6 bases). The CDR3 length is 13 residues. Per germline, CDR1 SQVTM and CDR2 ANQGSEA. The CDR3 spells CTSWDNSYNEQFF. In DNA form, the CDR3 reads TGCACCTCCTGGGACAACTCCTACAATGAGCAGTTCTTC.

The V call is TRBV28, the J call TRBJ2-1, with 7 bases aligning to TRBD2. The CDR3 length is 17 residues. The V segment lost 7 bases and the J segment 6 bases; nucleotides outside the gene matches: 18. Germline V lookup: CDR1 MDHEN, CDR2 SYDVKM. The CDR3 sequence: CASTDPGWAGVFNEQFF. The CDR3 bases are TGTGCCAGCACAGATCCCGGCTGGGCGGGAGTTTTCAATGAGCAGTTCTTC. Based on the CDR3 plus reference TRBV28 and TRBJ2-1, the full variable domain is DVKVTQSSRYLVKRTGEKVFLECVQDMDHENMFWYRQDPGLGLRLIYFSYDVKMKEKGDIPEGYSVSREKKERFSLILESASTNQTSMYLCASTDPGWAGVFNEQFFGPGTRLTVL.

This sequence joins TRBV10-3 and TRBJ2-5, with D maybe TRBD2 (7 bases). This CDR3 has 15 residues. CDR1 and CDR2 from the germline V gene are ENHRY and SYGVKD. With 2 bases removed from V and 0 bases from J, the gap between germline ends came to 10 bases. In DNA, the CDR3 is TGTGCCATCAGTGAGGGGGGGGCCCACCAAGAGACCCAGTACTTC. Its protein product is CAISEGGAHQETQYF.

The gene calls are TRBV6-4 and TRBJ2-5; D is undetermined. Germline V gene lookup returns CDR1 MRHNA and CDR2 SNTAGT. V was pared by 7 bases and J by 8 bases, with 17 bases between. The CDR3 sequence is 13 residues long. The CDR3 region is CASTRTEVRTQYF. The CDR3 region has the DNA TGTGCCAGCACCAGGACCGAGGTTAGAACCCAGTACTTC.

J is TRBJ2-1 and V is TRBV7-3, with a possible D match to TRBD1 (6 bases). The CDR3 sequence is 15 residues long. V was pared by 1 base and J by 2 bases, with 9 bases between. Germline V lookup: CDR1 SGHTA, CDR2 FQGTGA. CDR3 in amino acids: CASSLMGAAYNEQFF. The CDR3, as DNA: TGTGCCAGCAGCTTAATGGGGGCGGCCTACAATGAGCAGTTCTTC.

This clonotype came up a few times. DNA for the CDR3: TGCGCCAGCAGCTTGGGAGGGGGGCGACCCTATGCCACTGAAGCTTTCTTT. Translation: CASSLGGGRPYATEAFF. The gene calls are TRBV5-1 and TRBJ1-1; D possibly corresponds to TRBD1 (6 bases). Germline loops: CDR1 SGHRS, CDR2 YFSETQ. This CDR3 has 17 residues. V lost 0 bases and J 4 bases, leaving 19 bases between the germline ends.

This chain joins TRBV27 and TRBJ1-6, with D possibly being TRBD1 (5 bases). The CDR3 has 14 amino acids. The germline V gene has CDR1 MNHEY and CDR2 SMNVEV (reference sequence). With 8 bases removed from V and 9 bases from J, the gap between germline ends came to 17 bases. DNA of the CDR3: TGTGCCAGCTGCTCGGCGGGGGTCGGTTCACCCCTCCACTTT. Its translation: CASCSAGVGSPLHF.

This clonotype was recorded a few times. The CDR3, as DNA: TGCAGTGCTAGTAGAGAGGTCTACGAGCAGTACTTC. The encoded protein is CSASREVYEQYF. J is TRBJ2-7 and V is TRBV20-1; D remains ambiguous. Trimming removed 3 bases from V and 3 bases from J, with 9 bases in between. Germline CDR1 and CDR2: DFQATT and SNEGSKA (reference sequence). The CDR3 runs to 12 residues.

This clonotype was counted between two and nine times. CDR3 protein: CASSLESGTTDTQYF. As DNA, the CDR3 is TGTGCCAGCAGCTTGGAAAGCGGAACCACAGATACGCAGTATTTT. The chain carries TRBV5-5 and TRBJ2-3; D is possibly TRBD2 (5 bases). V lost 0 bases and J 2 bases, leaving 10 bases between the germline ends. The germline gives CDR1 SGHKS, CDR2 YYEKEE (reference sequence). The CDR3 sequence is 15 residues long.